This T cell receptor beta chain was retrieved from a study of blood T cell repertoires in COVID-19. Study-level background: The cDNA or gDNA used as material had been derived from T cells, B-cell-depleted T cells, or PBMCs.

The method was immunoSEQ multiplex PCR; TCRdb's version includes in-frame clones alone and lacks a portion of them. There are approximately 68,000 clones in the sample; about 81% occur only once, and around a tenth lies in the top ten. CDR3 size: 13 residues. CDR1 is LNHDA, CDR2 SQIVND, per germline (reference sequence). V shed 6 bases, J shed 8 bases, and the junction held 6 bases outside the gene matches. The receptor's source is a human donor in a cohort sampled during active COVID-19. The material sequenced was peripheral blood. The V gene is TRBV19, the J gene TRBJ2-1; TRBD1 agrees at 8 bases. The CDR3 sequence is CASREDRDHEQFF. CDR3 sequence (DNA): TGTGCCAGTAGGGAGGACAGGGACCATGAGCAGTTCTTC.